This TCR beta chain was recovered during a study of human T cells and chemical hapten exposure. Study overall: Sensitizing treatment utilized 2% DPC over a roughly 2 cm by roughly 2 cm portion of upper inner arm skin.

Time point noted: patch test 3, about 24 weeks after DPC sensitization. Treatment in this sample: therapeutic diphenylcyclopropenone sensitization with weekly scalp DPC. A single record per CDR3 protein comes from TCRdb applying MiXCR to the RACE reads. The table shows tens of thousands of distinct CDR3 sequences, with roughly 9.5% occurring only once. The CDR3 has 14 residues. V dropped 8 bases and J dropped 5; count of bases not matched to a gene: 10. Germline CDR1 and CDR2: SEHNR and FQNEAQ (reference sequence). This clonotype has at least ten counts. The sample consisted of whole blood, taken in connection with sensitization to the hapten diphenylcyclopropenone (DPC). The chain combines TRBV7-9 with TRBJ2-7; 9 bases are shared with TRBD1. The source of this sequence is a woman aged 40 to 50 with alopecia areata. Some clones in this sample may be carry-over from other donors' samples. For the CDR3, the DNA is TGTGCCAGCTTACCCGGGACAGGGATCCACGAGCAGTACTTC. Protein: CASLPGTGIHEQYF.